Below are 3 T cell receptor beta chains sequenced from a single sample in a study of molecular identifiers for immune sequencing clone quantification. One entry per CDR3 protein results from TCRdb running MiXCR on the PCR reads. The repertoire has about 640,000 distinct CDR3 sequences, 15% to 20% of them found once; the top ten carry roughly 0.85%. Material for sequencing was naive CD8+ T cells from blood, with Jurkat cell RNA spiked in. The subset is: FACS-sorted CD8+CD4-CCR7+CD45RA+ naive T cells. All receptors derive from a human donor in good health. Some libraries in this study had Jurkat cell RNA spiked in.

This clonotype appeared a few times. The rearrangement links TRBV11-2 to TRBJ2-3; D tentatively reads TRBD1 or TRBD2 (5 bases each). This CDR3 region has 15 residues. The V gene lost 2 bases and the J gene lost 0 bases, with 9 bases spanning the gap. In germline, CDR1 is SGHAT, CDR2 FQNNGV. The CDR3 DNA sequence: TGTGCCAGCAGCTTATTTTGGGGGAGCACAGATACGCAGTATTTT. Translating it yields CASSLFWGSTDTQYF.

At least ten counts were recorded for this clonotype. This rearrangement joins TRBV5-4 to TRBJ2-5; 9 nucleotides align to TRBD2. With V trimmed by 5 bases and J by 0 bases, 8 bases remained unmatched. The CDR3 sequence is 16 residues long. From germline, CDR1 is SGHNT and CDR2 YYREEE (reference sequence). Here the CDR3 reads CASSNPGLADQETQYF. The CDR3 DNA is TGTGCCAGCAGTAATCCGGGACTAGCAGACCAAGAGACCCAGTACTTC.

This clonotype appeared a few times. The V and J genes are TRBV14 and TRBJ2-7; no clear D. The CDR3 length is 13 residues. V lost 3 bases and J 3 bases, leaving 9 bases between the germline ends. The germline gives CDR1 SGHDN, CDR2 FVKESK. This CDR3 is CASSHSPYYEQYF. DNA for the CDR3: TGTGCCAGCAGCCACTCACCCTACTACGAGCAGTACTTC.